These 20 T cell receptor beta chains were all obtained from the same sample, sequenced in a study of cytomegalovirus exposure and HLA in healthy donors. Clones were sequenced by immunoSEQ multiplex PCR, and TCRdb holds only the in-frame ones, with some missing. The repertoire has more than 90,000 clones, approximately 88% of them found once; the top ten carry around 1.9%. Sample: PBMCs. The source of these receptors is a man aged 18 to 30 in good health and CMV-seronegative.

The J gene is TRBJ1-4, the V gene TRBV11-2; D is possibly TRBD1 (6 bases). CDR1 is SGHAT, CDR2 FQNNGV, per germline. The CDR3 is 14 residues long. Trimming left V 3 bases short and J 2 bases short, with 7 bases between. In DNA form, the CDR3 reads TGTGCCAGCAGCTTGAGGGGGACTAATGAAAAACTGTTTTTT. Its protein is CASSLRGTNEKLFF.

This chain links TRBV7-9 with TRBJ1-1; D gene uncertain. Germline CDR1 SEHNR, CDR2 FQNEAQ (reference sequence). The CDR3 has 11 residues. The V and J ends lost 2 bases and 10 bases respectively, with 8 bases between them. The CDR3 loop reads CASSLRSGAFF. CDR3 in DNA: TGTGCCAGCAGCTTACGGTCCGGAGCTTTCTTT.

V usage is TRBV15 and J usage is TRBJ2-7; TRBD1 matches 8 bases. The CDR3 runs to 14 residues. Germline trimming cut 4 bases from V and 2 bases from J; bases unmatched to any gene: 4. CDR1 is LNHNV, CDR2 YYDKDF, per germline (reference sequence). The CDR3 DNA reads as TGTGCCACCAGCAAGGGGACAGGCACCTACGAGCAGTACTTC. This encodes CATSKGTGTYEQYF.

This rearrangement joins TRBV5-4 to TRBJ1-2; maybe TRBD1 (6 bases). This CDR3 contains 16 residues. Germline V gives CDR1 SGHNT, CDR2 YYREEE (reference sequence). V lost 0 bases, J lost 7 bases, and 19 bases lay in between. CDR3 DNA: TGTGCCAGCAGCTTGGCCAACGGGCAGGGGTGGGGTGGCTACACCTTC. Residues: CASSLANGQGWGGYTF.

The V call is TRBV9, the J call TRBJ2-2; D is unresolved. Germline CDR1 is SGDLS and CDR2 is YYNGEE. The CDR3 runs to 15 residues. The V gene lost 5 bases and the J gene lost 0 bases, with 11 bases spanning the gap. CDR3: CASSPRLANTGELFF. CDR3 in DNA: TGTGCCAGCAGTCCGCGGCTGGCGAACACCGGGGAGCTGTTTTTT.

This clone was seen just once. The V call is TRBV18, the J call TRBJ2-1; the D gene is possibly TRBD2 (8 bases). From germline, CDR1 is KGHSH and CDR2 LQKENI. Between the trimmed V and J ends, which lost 2 bases and 15 bases, there was a span of 23 bases. The CDR3 is made up of 15 amino acids. Written as DNA, the CDR3 is TGTGCCAGCTCACCAATTAGCGGGACAGATGGTCCTTGGTTCTTC. Translated, it gives CASSPISGTDGPWFF.

The CDR3 nucleotides are TGTGCCAGCAGCCCGCAACAGGGCCCGGGTGGGGGCTACACCTTC. Amino acids: CASSPQQGPGGGYTF. This chain links TRBV7-8 with TRBJ1-2; weak D call: TRBD1 (6 bases). V lost 5 bases and J lost 8, with 21 bases in between. Germline loops: CDR1 SGHVS, CDR2 FQNEAQ. The CDR3 loop spans 15 amino acids. Full variable domain (missing parts from reference TRBV7-8 and TRBJ1-2): GAGVSQSPRYKVAKRGQDVALRCDPISGHVSLFWYQQALGQGPEFLTYFQNEAQLDKSGLPSDRFFAERPEGSVSTLKIQRTQQEDSAVYLCASSPQQGPGGGYTFGSGTRLTVV.

The genes are TRBV9 and TRBJ2-1; TRBD1 aligns across 8 bases. Germline CDR1 SGDLS, CDR2 YYNGEE. The V segment lost 0 bases and the J segment 1 base; nucleotides outside the gene matches: 0. This CDR3 is 15 amino acids long. CDR3 in DNA: TGTGCCAGCAGCGTAGGGGACAGGTCCTACAATGAGCAGTTCTTC. Amino acids: CASSVGDRSYNEQFF.

This chain uses TRBV4-1 with TRBJ1-2; the match to TRBD1 covers 10 bases. Germline V CDR1 and CDR2: MGHRA, YSYEKL. CDR3 size: 15 residues. After removal of 6 bases from V and 4 bases from J, the junction contained 8 bases not matched to a gene. The CDR3 spells CASSHKGQGSYGYTF. The CDR3 region has the DNA TGCGCCAGCAGTCATAAGGGACAGGGGAGCTATGGCTACACCTTC.

V and J are TRBV5-6 and TRBJ1-2; D unclear. The CDR3 totals 12 residues. Trimming took 2 bases from V and 7 from J, leaving 9 bases between them. Germline lookup yields CDR1 SGHDT and CDR2 YYEEEE. CDR3 in DNA: TGTGCCAGCAGCTTCATCCAGCGTGGCTACACCTTC. This sequence encodes CASSFIQRGYTF.

The genes are TRBV11-2 and TRBJ1-5; 7 bases fit TRBD1. The trim removed 5 bases at V and 4 bases at J, leaving 5 bases unmatched. Germline lookup yields CDR1 SGHAT and CDR2 FQNNGV. The CDR3 is 14 residues long. The CDR3 DNA is TGTGCCAGCAGCGCGACAGGGATGAATCAGCCCCAGCATTTT. Amino acids: CASSATGMNQPQHF.

The V gene is TRBV2, the J gene TRBJ2-7, with TRBD2 matching over 9 bases. Germline V gene data show CDR1 as SNHLY and CDR2 as FYNNEI. This CDR3 is 13 amino acids long. J gave up 3 bases and V 3 bases, and 0 bases lay outside the gene matches. The CDR3 reads CASSEREGYEQYF. The DNA of the CDR3 is TGTGCCAGCAGTGAGCGGGAGGGCTACGAGCAGTACTTC.

This chain joins TRBV7-6 and TRBJ1-4; 7 bases fit TRBD1. With V trimmed by 1 base and J by 4 bases, 6 bases remained unmatched. Looked up from germline, CDR1 is SGHVS and CDR2 is FNYEAQ. The length of the CDR3 is 16 residues. The CDR3 region has the DNA TGTGCCAGCAGCTTAGGGCCGGGACAGAATAATGAAAAACTGTTTTTT. Protein sequence: CASSLGPGQNNEKLFF.

This sequence joins TRBV5-1 and TRBJ2-3, with TRBD2 matching over 9 bases. V gave up 0 bases and J gave up 5 bases; unmatched junction bases: 4. The CDR3 has 15 residues. Germline values: CDR1 SGHRS, CDR2 YFSETQ. The CDR3 is CASSLVAGDLDTQYF. CDR3 DNA: TGCGCCAGCAGCTTGGTAGCGGGAGATTTAGATACGCAGTATTTT.

This clone was recorded a few times. CDR3 DNA sequence: TGTGCCAGCAGCTCGACAGGGAGCAATCAGCCCCAGCATTTT. This translates into CASSSTGSNQPQHF. This chain uses TRBV7-6 with TRBJ1-5; 7 nucleotides agree with TRBD1. Germline V lookup: CDR1 SGHVS, CDR2 FNYEAQ. Trimming at V came to 4 bases and at J to 1 base, leaving 1 base not matched to a gene. CDR3 length equals 14 residues.

This chain connects TRBV29-1 to TRBJ1-1, with 8 bases identical to TRBD1. Germline V CDR1 and CDR2: SQVTM, ANQGSEA. This CDR3 spans 13 amino acids. The J segment lost 4 bases and the V segment lost 8 bases, leaving 9 bases of the junction unmatched. The CDR3 DNA reads TGCAGCTCTCACCAGGGGGCCGGCACTGAAGCTTTCTTT. Its translation is CSSHQGAGTEAFF.

The V gene is TRBV5-1, the J gene TRBJ1-1; possibly TRBD1 for D (5 bases). The V and J ends lost 0 bases and 4 bases respectively, with 22 bases between them. This CDR3 region has 18 residues. Per the germline V gene, CDR1 is SGHRS and CDR2 is YFSETQ. The CDR3 is CASSLAINSGIYGTEAFF. CDR3 coding DNA: TGCGCCAGCAGCTTGGCAATCAACTCAGGGATTTATGGCACTGAAGCTTTCTTT.

The rearrangement uses TRBV5-1 and TRBJ2-7; 12 positions match TRBD2. CDR3 length equals 15 residues. The junction had 8 bases not matched to a gene; V was cut back by 5 bases and J by 5 bases. Per the germline V gene, CDR1 is SGHRS and CDR2 is YFSETQ. CDR3 loop: CASSPGASGRDEQYF. The CDR3 DNA sequence: TGCGCCAGCAGTCCCGGGGCTAGCGGGAGGGACGAGCAGTACTTC.

The chain combines TRBV7-9 with TRBJ2-3, with D uncertain. The CDR3 is 15 amino acids. The V end was cut by 4 bases, the J end by 4 bases, with 15 bases between. CDR1 and CDR2 (germline): SEHNR, FQNEAQ (reference sequence). The CDR3 DNA reads TGTGCCAGCAGCTCCGAGGCGGTTTTGGCAGATACGCAGTATTTT. It is translated as CASSSEAVLADTQYF.

This clone occurred once. The gene calls are TRBV2 and TRBJ2-1, with 11 bases aligning to TRBD2. The germline V gene encodes CDR1 SNHLY and CDR2 FYNNEI. The CDR3 is 16 residues long. The V gene end was trimmed by 6 bases and the J gene end by 12 bases; junction bases not matched to a gene: 16. The CDR3 sequence is CASRLAGATPPPAQFF. CDR3 nucleotides: TGTGCCAGCAGACTAGCGGGAGCAACCCCTCCCCCGGCGCAGTTCTTC. Full variable domain (missing parts from reference TRBV2 and TRBJ2-1): EPEVTQTPSHQVTQMGQEVILRCVPISNHLYFYWYRQILGQKVEFLVSFYNNEISEKSEIFDDQFSVERPDGSNFTLKIRSTKLEDSAMYFCASRLAGATPPPAQFFGPGTRLTVL.